Below, one TCR beta chain is given with its context. The clone's antigen remains unknown. One base away there is no much larger clone; base qualities are not given. The data originate from a study of cytomegalovirus exposure and HLA in healthy donors (dated by TCRdb to about 2017). With respect to the entire study: In an earlier analysis of some 610 of the donors, 250 to 350 Gb of sequence data and 90 million to 120 million unique TCR beta sequences from roughly 190 million T cells were reported. An early release that covered fewer than 800 HLA-typed donors contained around 300 gigabases of sequencing data and some 87 million unique TCR sequences. Among the approximately 400 genotyped donors, about 83% belonged to the genetic ancestry cluster associated with self-reported Caucasian donors. The study aimed to test whether signatures of past pathogen exposure could be identified by cataloging public T cell receptors. The T cell repertoires of some 670 subjects were profiled by immunosequencing and related to cytomegalovirus serostatus. In addition to the first cohort of 666 subjects, a separate validation cohort of under 150 different subjects was used. The study combined high-throughput TCR immunosequencing, statistical association of individual TCRs with disease status, and machine learning to predict cytomegalovirus infection status. In a later analysis, previously published TCR beta repertoires from more than 500 donors were re-analyzed and high-resolution HLA genotyping was added so that TCR occurrence patterns could be studied. The later analysis used no new phenotypic data to find candidate immune exposures, relying instead on TCR beta sequences and their occurrence across donors. An earlier analysis of around 580 of the donors used high-throughput TCR beta sequencing to judge whether each TCR beta V gene segment behaved as functional or pseudogenic. Donor age, sex, ethnicity and CMV serostatus were compiled together with the repertoire data. Genome-wide SNP genotypes for about 65% of the 666 donors were used in a later genetic analysis, which treated that subset as a discovery cohort. All discovery cohort repertoires had been generated on a single sequencing platform. HLA typing covered class I and class II loci at four-digit resolution. Typing coverage differed by locus: A, B, C, DRB1 and DQB1 were typed in about 620-640 donors, DQA1 in about 500, DPA1 in 600 to 610, and DPB1 in approximately 450. Because of strong linkage in the cohort, four or five DR-DQ haplotypes were treated as single units for association and clustering. On average, approximately 250,000 unique TCR beta nucleotide sequences were sequenced per donor among a few hundred genotyped donors of the cohort, with roughly 19% of those sequences being non-productive.

The cohort comprised approximately 700 healthy bone marrow donors. All cohort members were sampled while nominally healthy, although unrecorded immune exposures were likely present. The donor was CMV seronegative and belonged to the group of 350 to 400 seronegative cohort members. A peripheral blood sample was provided by each donor, and peripheral blood mononuclear cells were used for TCR beta sequencing. The Qiagen DNeasy Blood Extraction Kit was used to extract genomic DNA from the blood cell samples. The library was made by the immunoSEQ multiplex PCR assay. The multiplex PCR relied on a mix of 60 forward primers for TCR Vbeta segments and 13 reverse primers for TCR Jbeta segments. The CDR3 region of rearranged TCR beta genes was amplified from genomic DNA by a multiplex PCR assay. The Illumina HiSeq System was used to sequence the amplified TCR beta libraries as 87-base-pair reads. The source study handled its data this way. A later analysis tallied 75 million to 95 million unique TCR beta chains across the 600 to 700 repertoires, and approximately 11 million of those chains were shared by two or more donors. To remove PCR and sequencing errors, raw reads were error-corrected and collapsed into unique sequences using a nearest-neighbor algorithm that merged closely related sequences. Alignment of CDR3 sequences to IMGT reference sequences was used to assign V, D and J gene segments. For a sequence to be retained, a match of at least six nucleotides was required to both a V gene segment and a J gene segment. A rearrangement was called productive if the CDR3 had no stop codons and remained in frame with V and J, and every other rearrangement was called non-productive. Following IMGT convention, CDR3 was defined as the stretch from the second conserved V-encoded cysteine up to the conserved J-encoded phenylalanine. The earlier analysis of about 620 of the donors excluded sequences that lacked an unambiguous match to a single V gene segment. An earlier analysis of a few hundred of the donors classified V segments as functional when productive rearrangements were above 56.7% and as segregating when the standard deviation between donors was above 5%. A statistical classification framework was built for diagnosing cytomegalovirus status from the catalog of TCR beta chain sequences. V and J gene assignment, in a later analysis, came from comparing TCR nucleotide sequences with IMGT/GENE-DB human TR gene sequences. In a later analysis, CDR3 sequences and most-parsimonious VDJ recombination scenarios were assigned using the TCRdist pipeline. In a later analysis, each TCR beta chain was defined by its CDR3 amino acid sequence together with its V-gene family, and reads lacking a unique V-gene family were excluded. To address suspected cross-contamination and a sequencing artifact, a later analysis removed around 600 highly shared, low-generation-probability nucleotide sequences. In a later analysis, a clonal expansion index was calculated for each public chain from normalized within-repertoire ranks of inferred template counts. In a later analysis, generation probabilities were computed using a VDJ recombination model fitted to out-of-frame rearrangements, and the results were checked against IGoR. In a later analysis, TCR-TCR, TCR-HLA and TCR-CMV co-occurrence was scored with hypergeometric tests, and a repertoire-size bias correction was applied to TCR pairs. To estimate false discovery rates, a later analysis permuted the HLA or CMV assignments 20 times. In a later analysis, co-occurring TCRs were grouped using DBSCAN, with TCRdist sequence similarity added in when clustering inside HLA-allele-positive subsets. For co-occurrence clustering, repertoires with fewer than 30,000 or more than 120,000 public chains were excluded, along with four to six repertoires with anomalous nucleotide sharing. TCRdb holds this immuneACCESS table with in-frame rearrangements only. Some clones are missing; in checked studies, unresolved V genes explain under half, and the rest has no known cause. V, J and clone size derive from that table, while D and trimming were established from the DNA sequence. For this sample there are roughly 130,000 clones; about 8.5% appear just once. 5.5% of the sample belongs to the ten largest clones.

The CDR3, from cysteine to phenylalanine, totals 15 residues. The kept DNA is CDR3 alone, 45 bases in frame from the first base. Per the germline V gene, MGHRA is the CDR1 and YSYEKL is the CDR2. V is shortened by 0 bases, J by 4 bases, and the region joining them spans 12 bases. What the study reported, not specific to this receptor: When HLA alleles, especially DR and DQ, strongly co-occurred, TCR associations were difficult to assign to individual alleles. In a later genetic analysis, a missense DCLRE1C variant was associated with V-gene and J-gene trimming of TCR beta chains, and the association was replicated in an independent cohort. The sequencing pipeline was judged likely to have produced a cluster of highly shared sequence variants as a technical artifact. In the study, some 160 TCR beta chains were listed as associated with cytomegalovirus. A further reported finding was that TCR beta sequences accurately predicted the HLA-A and HLA-B alleles for most subjects in the first cohort. A later genetic analysis reported fewer N-insertions in productive TCRs among donors in an Asian-associated ancestry cluster than the 666-donor mean. Because HLA typing was unavailable for some donors at each locus, only the typed subset was used in association tests. In an earlier analysis of more than 450 of the donors, most TCR beta V segments were observed in productive rearrangements about 90% or about 30% of the time, broadly matching IMGT annotations. A later analysis found that HLA-associated TCR beta chains were more clonally expanded and had lower generation probabilities than equally common non-associated chains. Most TCR sequences were seen in very few donors, while some public TCRs were found in many individuals. Because counts were too low, approximately 15 rarely observed V segments, including chromosome 9 orphons, were excluded from the earlier analysis of under 650 of the donors. According to a later analysis, TCR association rates differed among HLA loci, with DRB1 alleles showing the most associated TCRs and HLA-C alleles showing the fewest. Linkage disequilibrium might explain the correlated functional status among segregating V segments, but an unknown experimental factor could not be ruled out. The only immune exposure information available for the cohort was CMV serostatus. It was suggested by the authors that the approach could potentially be generalized to other disease states and immunological phenotypes. The classifier was reported to diagnose cytomegalovirus status with high specificity and sensitivity in both the original cohort and the validation cohort. Only TCR beta chains were sequenced in this cohort, and the absence of alpha or paired-chain data limited detectable features. A few of the identified cytomegalovirus-associated TCR beta chains were confirmed in vitro to be specific for cytomegalovirus antigens. At a false discovery rate of 0.05, a later analysis linked around 15,000 TCR beta sequences to specific HLA alleles. A later analysis found that most CMV-associated TCR beta chains appeared HLA-restricted, with HLA associations seemingly driven largely by CMV exposure. Roughly uniform sequencing depth across donors was assumed in presence/absence analyses, although this assumption may not hold. Several of the top co-occurrence clusters appeared to be linked to parvovirus B19, influenza, CMV and Epstein-Barr virus, according to a later analysis. The 87-base-pair reads could not distinguish some IMGT-functional V segments, including TRBV6-2 and TRBV6-3, so those segments were excluded.

This TCR was sampled from a man aged 35-49 years in good health and CMV-seronegative. In this chain, TRBV4-1 is recombined with TRBJ1-2, with a tentative D gene TRBD1 over 5 matching bases. Source material: PBMCs. The DNA is as follows: TGCGCCAGCAGCCAAGATCTTACGACAGCCTATGGCTACACCTTC. This is translated as CASSQDLTTAYGYTF.